The entry below describes one T cell receptor beta chain. As yet, its antigen is unknown. Per the germline V gene, CDR1 is SGDLS and CDR2 is YYNGEE. V was cut by 3 bases and J by 4 bases, with 20 bases left in between. CDR3 size: 17 residues. These data originate in a study of T cell responses to AZD1222 COVID-19 vaccine. Across the whole study: Researchers grouped second doses given at about 4 or about 12 weeks into one pool.

Notes on the study in general: Dominant CD4 TCR responses targeted spike regions 160-218 and 743-854. Clonal diversity may have been underestimated, and the donors were mostly white British, with more females than males. Variant regions that are unmutated are reportedly the target of nearly half of spike-specific TCRs.

Data came from immunoSEQ multiplex PCR; TCRdb stores just in-frame clones and leaves some out. The table has roughly 130,000 clones, about 91% seen once. The TCR originated in an adult in good health. This chain joins TRBV9 and TRBJ1-3; possible D gene TRBD1, 6 bases. The sequencing used peripheral blood, collected on day 0 of AZD1222 vaccination. In DNA, the CDR3 is TGTGCCAGCAGCGGGAGGGGGACCTCAGGGAGCGGAAACACCATATATTTT. It codes for CASSGRGTSGSGNTIYF. Based on the CDR3 plus reference TRBV9 and TRBJ1-3, the full variable domain is DSGVTQTPKHLITATGQRVTLRCSPRSGDLSVYWYQQSLDQGLQFLIQYYNGEERAKGNILERFSAQQFPDLHSELNLSSLELGDSALYFCASSGRGTSGSGNTIYFGEGSWLTVV.